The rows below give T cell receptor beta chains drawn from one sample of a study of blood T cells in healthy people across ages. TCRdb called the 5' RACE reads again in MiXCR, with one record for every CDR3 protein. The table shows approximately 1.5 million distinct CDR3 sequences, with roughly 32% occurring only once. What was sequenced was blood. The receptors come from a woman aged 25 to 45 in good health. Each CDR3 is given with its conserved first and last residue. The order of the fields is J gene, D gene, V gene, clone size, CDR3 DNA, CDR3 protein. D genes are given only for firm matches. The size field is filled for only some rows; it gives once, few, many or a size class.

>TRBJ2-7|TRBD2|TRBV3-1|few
TGTGCCAGCAGCCTCGCCGGGACTAGCTACAACTACGAGCAGTACTTC
CASSLAGTSYNYEQYF
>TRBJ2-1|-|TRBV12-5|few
TGTGCTAGTGGGGGCCCGGGGGAGCAGTTCTTC
CASGGPGEQFF
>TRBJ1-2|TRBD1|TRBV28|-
TGTGCCAGCAGTTTGGGGACAGGCTTTGCTAACTATGGCTACACCTTC
CASSLGTGFANYGYTF
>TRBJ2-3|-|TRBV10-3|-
TGTGCCATCAGTGAGTCGAATAGGGTAGGGGCAGATACGCAGTATTTT
CAISESNRVGADTQYF
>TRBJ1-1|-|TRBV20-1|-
TGCAGTACTAGCGGAGTCCAGGGGACCATGAACACTGAAGCTTTCTTT
CSTSGVQGTMNTEAFF
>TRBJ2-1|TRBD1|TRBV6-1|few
TGTGCCAGCAGTCCTCGGCCTCCGGGACAGGGGGCATACAATGAGCAGTTCTTC
CASSPRPPGQGAYNEQFF
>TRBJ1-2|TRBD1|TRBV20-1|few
TGCAGTGCCTGGGGGGGGACGGGGACAGGTGGCTACACCTTC
CSAWGGTGTGGYTF
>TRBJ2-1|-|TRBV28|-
TGTGCCAGCAGTTTCTCCGTTGGGGGGACCCACATCTCCTACAATGAGCAGTTCTTC
CASSFSVGGTHISYNEQFF
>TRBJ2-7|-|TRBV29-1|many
TGCAGCGTTGATTTCGGTGGGAGCGCCGAGCAGTACTTC
CSVDFGGSAEQYF
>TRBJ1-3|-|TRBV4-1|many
TGCGCCAGCAGCCAAATTCTTTTCGGAGCTGGGCTCGGCGGAAACACCATATATTTT
CASSQILFGAGLGGNTIYF
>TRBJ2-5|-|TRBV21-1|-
TGTGTCAGCAGCCTACGTGGACCCCCCGGAGAGACCCAGTACTTC
CVSSLRGPPGETQYF
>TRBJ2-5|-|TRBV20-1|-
TGCAGTGCTTCTGGCTCATGGGGAGCGGAGACCCAGTACTTC
CSASGSWGAETQYF
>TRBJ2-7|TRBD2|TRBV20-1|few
TGCAGTGCTAGGGGAAGCGGGATGGGCTACGAGCAGTACTTC
CSARGSGMGYEQYF
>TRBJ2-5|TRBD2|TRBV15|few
TGTGCCACCAGCAATGGACTAGCCATTGAGACCCAGTACTTC
CATSNGLAIETQYF
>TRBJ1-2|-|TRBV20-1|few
TGCAGTGCTAGAGTAGAAGGCCGGGGCTATGGCTACACCTTC
CSARVEGRGYGYTF
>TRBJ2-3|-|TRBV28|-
TGTGCCAGCAGCTTGTCCGATAACACCGCTAGCACAGATACGCAGTATTTT
CASSLSDNTASTDTQYF
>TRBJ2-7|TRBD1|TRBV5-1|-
TGCGCCAGCAGCTTGGACCAGGGGGCGAGGGAGCAGTACTTC
CASSLDQGAREQYF
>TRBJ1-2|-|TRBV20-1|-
TGCAGTGCTGCCAAGGGGGTAGGCTATGGCTACACCTTC
CSAAKGVGYGYTF
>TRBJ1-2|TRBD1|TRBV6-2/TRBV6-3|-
TGTGCTGGCCGAGGACAGGGAGACTATGGCTACACCTTC
CAGRGQGDYGYTF
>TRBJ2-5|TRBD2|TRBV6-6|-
TGTGCCAGCGGTTACGAGGCGGCAAGCGGGGAGCAGTACTTC
CASGYEAASGEQYF
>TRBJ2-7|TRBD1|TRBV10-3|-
TGTGCCATCGCTTCCGGGACAGACCTTTGGGAGCAGTACTTC
CAIASGTDLWEQYF
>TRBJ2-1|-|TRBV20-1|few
TGCAGTGCTCCGGGCCTCTCAGGGGAGCAGTTCTTC
CSAPGLSGEQFF
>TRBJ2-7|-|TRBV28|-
TGTGCCAGCAGTTTCCCCTCGGGGAGATACGAGCAGTACTTC
CASSFPSGRYEQYF
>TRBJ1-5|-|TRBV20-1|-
TGCAGTGCTACCTACAGGGCCCAGAATCAGCCCCAGCATTTT
CSATYRAQNQPQHF
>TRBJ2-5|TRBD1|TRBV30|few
TGTGCCTGGAGTACCCCAGGGGGGACCCAGTACTTC
CAWSTPGGTQYF
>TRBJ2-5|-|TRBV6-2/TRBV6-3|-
TGTGCCAGCAGGATCCTTGCGAGCTCCTATGAGCAGTACTTC
CASRILASSYEQYF
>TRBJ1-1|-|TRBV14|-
TGTGCCAGCGCGGCCAGAATGAACACTGAAGCTTTCTTT
CASAARMNTEAFF
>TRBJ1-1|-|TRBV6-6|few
TGTGCCAGCAGTTATCTCCTTACAGGGCTTAACCCTGAAGCTTTCTTT
CASSYLLTGLNPEAFF
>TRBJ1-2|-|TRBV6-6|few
TGTGCCAGCAGTAGGACAGTAGCTAACTATGGCTACACCTTC
CASSRTVANYGYTF